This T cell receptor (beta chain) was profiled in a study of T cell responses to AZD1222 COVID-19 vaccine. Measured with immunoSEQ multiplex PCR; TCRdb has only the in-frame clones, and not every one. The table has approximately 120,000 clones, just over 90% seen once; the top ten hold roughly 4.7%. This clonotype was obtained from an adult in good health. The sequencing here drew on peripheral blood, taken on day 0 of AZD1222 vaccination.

CDR3 residues: CASSSTPGVSFSYEQYF. In nucleotides, the CDR3 is TGTGCCAGCAGTTCCACCCCAGGTGTAAGTTTCTCCTACGAGCAGTACTTC. The gene calls are TRBV27 and TRBJ2-7; D unresolved. The CDR3 runs to 17 residues. Trimming stripped 4 bases from V and 0 bases from J, with 19 bases between. Germline loops: CDR1 MNHEY, CDR2 SMNVEV (reference sequence).